This T cell receptor (beta chain) derives from a study of graft-versus-host responses after intestinal transplantation (dated by TCRdb to about 2021). In terms of the full investigation: The transplants that recipients got were multivisceral, liver-intestinal, or isolated intestinal. Anti-thymocyte globulin induction was given to all recipients, followed by maintenance tacrolimus and steroids for roughly 3 years. After intestinal transplantation, graft-versus-host and host-versus-graft alloreactive T cell clones in the graft, circulation and bone marrow were tracked using bulk TCR-beta CDR3 sequencing. To identify alloreactive clones, pre-transplant mixed lymphocyte reaction products were sequenced and compared with unstimulated pre-transplant donor and recipient T cells. A cohort of more than 20 intestinal transplant recipients, including one retransplant, was enrolled, and a few patients lacking pretransplant specimens were excluded. Donor T cell macrochimerism was defined as a peak of at least 4% donor T cells among recipient peripheral blood mononuclear cells. Rather than being sequenced by the commercial service, samples from a few later patients were sequenced in-house on an Illumina MiSeq and processed with MiXCR.

Interpreted using the paper, the time point label stands for: cells obtained before transplantation from donor or recipient. CD3+CD4+ and CD3+CD8+ populations were FACS-sorted from unstimulated pre-transplant donor and recipient cells taken from spleen or lymph nodes. Points the paper makes about the study in general: High GvH to HvG T cell clonal ratios were observed in the allografts of patients with donor T cell macrochimerism. The conclusions were limited by the relatively low number and heterogeneity of the intestinal transplant patients. Early after transplant, declines in HvG clones were associated with peak levels of circulating GvH clones. GvH clones turned up in recipient bone marrow, with some appearing earlier in ileal mucosa or blood, a pattern consistent with an intestinal mucosal origin.

The CDR3 sequence holds 13 residues, the cysteine and phenylalanine included. The only DNA kept is the CDR3, 39 bases in frame from the first base. The junction shows trimming of 3 bases on V and 5 bases on J, plus 8 bases between the germline ends. Sequences SEHNR (CDR1) and FQNEAQ (CDR2) are obtained from the germline V gene (reference sequence). Library method: the immunoSEQ multiplex PCR assay. In most patients, genomic DNA was isolated using the Qiagen DNeasy Blood and Tissue Kit and sent frozen to Adaptive Biotechnologies for TCR sequencing. For most patients, genomic DNA was subjected to high-throughput TCR-beta CDR3 sequencing by Adaptive Biotechnologies. The authors processed their data as follows. Adaptive's ImmunoSEQ software was the source of the TCR sequencing data for 18 patients, while a few other patients were processed with MiXCR and VDJtools. CD4 versus CD8 sorting errors were corrected by removing sequences found in both subsets at a frequency ratio below 5:1. CDR3 nucleotide sequences shared between donor and recipient were removed because the origin of such sequences could not be assigned. At least 2-fold expansion over unstimulated cells and a minimum CFSE-low frequency of 0.002% (template counts) or 0.001% (read counts) were required for clones to be classified as alloreactive. Clones detected in sequenced pre-transplant spleen, lymph node, or MLR CFSE-low populations of the donor or recipient were defined as mappable. Cumulative frequency of alloreactive clones was calculated as a percentage of all sequences weighted by copy number. TCRdb took this table from immuneACCESS and kept in-frame rearrangements with V and J called. Such tables lack part of the clones; where checked against another copy, unresolved V genes explain under half of the gap, and the rest is unexplained. Clone size and V and J calls were adopted from that table, with D and trimming inferred from the DNA. The sample data list about 47,000 clones, and roughly 96% of these were observed just once. The top ten clones comprise approximately 0.2% of the sample.

Concerning this clone: There is no known antigen for this receptor. No much larger clonotype is one base removed from it; base qualities were not supplied.

The TCR sequence derives from a human donor who was the organ donor for an intestinal transplant. Recombination connected TRBV7-9 to TRBJ2-4, and perhaps TRBD2 as D gene, on 5 matching bases. Here the sequenced sample was unstimulated CD8+ T cells sorted from spleen or lymph node cells, taken before transplant. The DNA sequence is TGTGCCAGCAGCTTGGAGGCACAAAACATTCAGTACTTC. Protein translation: CASSLEAQNIQYF.